A selection of T cell receptor beta chains follows, all from one sample in a study of cytomegalovirus exposure and HLA in healthy donors. TCRdb keeps only in-frame clones here, not all; method: immunoSEQ multiplex PCR. This table has 150,000 to 200,000 clones, about 13% appearing once. Material for sequencing was PBMCs. These receptors all stem from a man between 45 and 60 years old in good health and CMV-seropositive. Both conserved end residues are part of each CDR3. A D gene is named only where the DNA matches it firmly. Expanded clones are given a class, and other clones once, few, many or no size at all.

abundance	d_gene	j_gene	v_gene	CDR3nt	CDR3aa
few	NA	TRBJ1-1	TRBV2	TGTGCCAGCAGTAACCCGGGAAACACTGAAGCTTTCTTT	CASSNPGNTEAFF
NA	NA	TRBJ1-6	TRBV10-3	TGTGCCATCAGTGCATCGGGGTCCTTCGGTTCACCCCTCCACTTT	CAISASGSFGSPLHF
few	TRBD2	TRBJ2-1	TRBV7-2	TGTGCCAGCAGTCCACTAGCGGGGGTTTACAATGAGCAGTTCTTC	CASSPLAGVYNEQFF
NA	NA	TRBJ1-5	TRBV4-3	TGCGCCAGCAGCCCCGAACCGGACAGAAATCAGCCCCAGCATTTT	CASSPEPDRNQPQHF
NA	NA	TRBJ1-6	TRBV14	TGTGCCAGCAGCCAAGTTACTCAAAATAATTCACCCCTCCACTTT	CASSQVTQNNSPLHF
NA	NA	TRBJ2-1	TRBV5-1	TGCGCCAGCAGCGCTGGGTCGGGGAGTAGCTCCTACAATGAGCAGTTCTTC	CASSAGSGSSSYNEQFF
NA	TRBD1	TRBJ2-5	TRBV7-9	TGTGCCAGCAGCCCACACGGGACAGGGAGAAAGACCCAGTACTTC	CASSPHGTGRKTQYF
few	NA	TRBJ2-2	TRBV7-2	TGTGCCAGCAGCTTAGTCCGTACCGGGGAGCTGTTTTTT	CASSLVRTGELFF
NA	NA	TRBJ2-5	TRBV5-1	TGCGCCAGCAGCTTGGCGTCAGTCCAAGAGACCCAGTACTTC	CASSLASVQETQYF
few	TRBD1	TRBJ1-4	TRBV9	TGTGCCAGCAGCGTAGGACAGGGCGGATCGGGAAAACTGTTTTTT	CASSVGQGGSGKLFF
NA	TRBD1	TRBJ2-3	TRBV7-6	TGTGCCAGCAGCTACCGAGGACAGGGTATTTACACAGATACGCAGTATTTT	CASSYRGQGIYTDTQYF
NA	TRBD1	TRBJ1-1	TRBV5-1	TGCGCCAGCAGCATGACAGGGGAGACTGAAGCTTTCTTT	CASSMTGETEAFF
few	NA	TRBJ1-2	TRBV5-4	TGTGCCAGCAGCTTGTGGACAGAAAACTATGGCTACACCTTC	CASSLWTENYGYTF
few	NA	TRBJ1-5	TRBV5-1	TGCGCCAGCAGCTTGGATCCGGGTAGCAATCAGCCCCAGCATTTT	CASSLDPGSNQPQHF
few	TRBD2	TRBJ2-5	TRBV18	TGTGCCAGCTCACCAACTAGCGGGGTGGGAGAGACCCAGTACTTC	CASSPTSGVGETQYF
few	NA	TRBJ1-2	TRBV4-3	TGCGCCAGCAGCCAAGATCGGTTCGGGGGGCAAAATGGCTACACCTTC	CASSQDRFGGQNGYTF
NA	TRBD1	TRBJ1-2	TRBV14	TGTGCCAGCAGCCATCACAGGGGGACAGGCTACACCTTC	CASSHHRGTGYTF
few	NA	TRBJ1-6	TRBV4-1	TGCGCCAGCAGCCATCTCGGGAATTCACCCCTCCACTTT	CASSHLGNSPLHF
few	NA	TRBJ1-1	TRBV7-2	TGTGCCAGCAGCTTAGTCTACAGACCCACTGAAGCTTTCTTT	CASSLVYRPTEAFF
few	TRBD1	TRBJ2-5	TRBV6-1	TGTGCCAGCAGTGCCGGGACAGGGACAGAGACCCAGTACTTC	CASSAGTGTETQYF
NA	NA	TRBJ1-6	TRBV27	TGTGCCAGCAGTTTAGTCAGCAGGGCAAACGGTTCACCCCTCCACTTT	CASSLVSRANGSPLHF
NA	NA	TRBJ1-5	TRBV7-8	TGTGCCAGCAGTTATCAGGTCCGCAATCAGCCCCAGCATTTT	CASSYQVRNQPQHF
NA	NA	TRBJ1-1	TRBV9	TGTGCCAGCAGCGTAACACAGGGAAACACTGAAGCTTTCTTT	CASSVTQGNTEAFF
NA	NA	TRBJ1-1	TRBV9	TGTGCCAGCAGCCCCGTAGAAGCGAGCACTGAAGCTTTCTTT	CASSPVEASTEAFF
NA	NA	TRBJ2-5	TRBV6-5	TGTGCCAGCAGTTACACTACTAGCCAAGAGACCCAGTACTTC	CASSYTTSQETQYF
NA	TRBD1	TRBJ2-5	TRBV15	TGTGCCACCAGCAGCCCGACCGGGACAGGGCAAGAGACCCAGTACTTC	CATSSPTGTGQETQYF
few	TRBD1	TRBJ1-1	TRBV6-1	TGTGCCAGCAGTGCTTCTTGGGGGACAGGGCAGAACACTGAAGCTTTCTTT	CASSASWGTGQNTEAFF
NA	TRBD1	TRBJ1-4	TRBV2	TGTGCCAGCAGTCCTAAGACAGGGCCAGAAAAACTGTTTTTT	CASSPKTGPEKLFF
few	NA	TRBJ2-2	TRBV11-2	TGTGCCAGCAGCTTAGGGACAGCGAACACCGGGGAGCTGTTTTTT	CASSLGTANTGELFF
NA	TRBD1	TRBJ1-1	TRBV30	TGTGCCTGGGGACAGGGAATATCTGAAGCTTTCTTT	CAWGQGISEAFF
NA	TRBD1	TRBJ2-1	TRBV7-7	TGTGCCAGCAGCTTACCGGGACAGGGCCAAGAGCAGTTCTTC	CASSLPGQGQEQFF
NA	NA	TRBJ1-2	TRBV15	TGTGCCACCAGCAGAGATGAAGCTGAGAGGTATGGCTACACCTTC	CATSRDEAERYGYTF
NA	TRBD2	TRBJ2-7	TRBV19	TGTGCCAGTAGTACGGGGACTAGCGGGGGCTTCTTCTCCTACGAGCAGTACTTC	CASSTGTSGGFFSYEQYF
few	TRBD1	TRBJ1-2	TRBV2	TGTGCCAGCGGACAGGGGCCTGGCTACACCTTC	CASGQGPGYTF
NA	TRBD1	TRBJ1-1	TRBV11-2	TGTGCCAGCAGCCCAGCAGCCAGGGGGCTGGTGACTGAAGCTTTCTTT	CASSPAARGLVTEAFF
many	TRBD1	TRBJ1-4	TRBV27	TGTGCCAGCAGTCATCCGGGACAGGGAGACGAAAAACTGTTTTTT	CASSHPGQGDEKLFF
NA	NA	TRBJ2-3	TRBV7-9	TGTGCCAGCAGCTCGGGGGTATATACGCAGTATTTT	CASSSGVYTQYF
few	NA	TRBJ2-1	TRBV6-1	TGTGCCAGCAGCAACAGTAATGAGCAGTTCTTC	CASSNSNEQFF
few	TRBD1	TRBJ1-1	TRBV29-1	TGCAGCGCGGGACAGGGGGGTACTGAAGCTTTCTTT	CSAGQGGTEAFF
NA	NA	TRBJ1-5	TRBV2	TGTGCCAGCAGTTTTCAGGGGCGCTGGAGCAATCAGCCCCAGCATTTT	CASSFQGRWSNQPQHF
NA	TRBD1	TRBJ2-5	TRBV6-6	TGTGCCAGCAGTCAAACAGGGGGGGAGACCCAGTACTTC	CASSQTGGETQYF
NA	TRBD1	TRBJ1-1	TRBV4-1	TGCGCCAGCAGCCAACCGACAGGGCTAGGGAACACTGAAGCTTTCTTT	CASSQPTGLGNTEAFF
NA	NA	TRBJ1-2	TRBV9	TGTGCCAGCAGGGGGCTAAGAGGCTACACCTTC	CASRGLRGYTF
few	TRBD1	TRBJ2-3	TRBV5-4	TGTGCCAGCAGCTCGGGACAGCTTAGCTCGGATACGCAGTATTTT	CASSSGQLSSDTQYF
few	TRBD1	TRBJ2-4	TRBV4-2	TGTGCCAGCAGCCCCGGGGCAGGGGGCGACATTCAGTACTTC	CASSPGAGGDIQYF
NA	NA	TRBJ2-1	TRBV6-1	TGTGCCAGCAGTGAAGACCTCCCGCTAGATGAGCAGTTCTTC	CASSEDLPLDEQFF
few	NA	TRBJ1-4	TRBV9	TGTGCCAGCAGCTCCGGGGGGCTGGTTGAAAAACTGTTTTTT	CASSSGGLVEKLFF
few	NA	TRBJ2-5	TRBV7-9	TGTGCCAGCAGGTTTGGGGCCGGACCCGAGACCCAGTACTTC	CASRFGAGPETQYF
few	TRBD2	TRBJ2-1	TRBV10-2	TGCGCCAGCAGTGAGACTAGCGGGGGGGCAAGGGGTGAGCAGTTCTTC	CASSETSGGARGEQFF
few	TRBD1	TRBJ2-6	TRBV5-4	TGTGCCAGCAGCTTGGGTGGACGGACAGGGAGGTCTGGGGCCAACGTCCTGACTTTC	CASSLGGRTGRSGANVLTF
NA	NA	TRBJ1-6	TRBV11-3	TGTGCCAGCAGCTTAGGCACAGGTAGTCGGAATTCACCCCTCCACTTT	CASSLGTGSRNSPLHF
NA	NA	TRBJ2-2	TRBV18	TGTGCCAGCTCACCACGCAGGGGTAACACCGGGGAGCTGTTTTTT	CASSPRRGNTGELFF